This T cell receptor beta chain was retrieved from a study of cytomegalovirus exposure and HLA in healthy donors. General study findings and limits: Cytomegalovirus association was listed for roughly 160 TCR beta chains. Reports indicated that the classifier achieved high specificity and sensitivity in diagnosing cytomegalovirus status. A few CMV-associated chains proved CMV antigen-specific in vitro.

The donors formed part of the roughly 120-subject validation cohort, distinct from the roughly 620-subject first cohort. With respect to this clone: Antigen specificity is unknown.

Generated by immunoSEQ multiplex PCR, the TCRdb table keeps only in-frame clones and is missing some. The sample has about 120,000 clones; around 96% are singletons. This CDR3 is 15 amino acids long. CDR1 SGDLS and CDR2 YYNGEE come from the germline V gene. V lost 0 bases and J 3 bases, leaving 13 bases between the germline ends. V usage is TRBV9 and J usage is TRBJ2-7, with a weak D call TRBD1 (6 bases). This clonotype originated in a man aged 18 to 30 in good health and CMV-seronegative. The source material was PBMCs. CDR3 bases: TGTGCCAGCAGCGTAGATGTAGGACAGAACTACGAGCAGTACTTC. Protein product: CASSVDVGQNYEQYF.